This TCR beta chain was profiled in a study of OX40 agonist ivuxolimab in advanced cancers. The sample holds a few counts of this clone. Trimming left V 7 bases short and J 0 bases short, with 9 bases between. The CDR3 consists of 13 residues. Germline loops: CDR1 MNHNY, CDR2 SVGAGI (reference sequence). Profiling relied on immunoSEQ multiplex PCR, and the TCRdb table lists in-frame clones only, not all of them. In the table there are roughly 77,000 clones, around 92% of which are singletons. The chain joins TRBV6-6 to TRBJ1-1; D is uncertain. The TCR originated in an adult with an advanced solid tumor such as melanoma, head and neck, liver or kidney cancer. Sequencing was performed on CD4+ or CD8+ T cells sorted from blood, taken in a trial of the OX40 agonist ivuxolimab. The CDR3 here is CASNSQLNTEAFF. The CDR3 bases are TGTGCCAGCAATAGCCAGCTGAACACTGAAGCTTTCTTT.